These 24 T cell receptor beta chains originate from one sample sequenced in a study of radiation and T cells in renal cell carcinoma. The assay was immunoSEQ multiplex PCR, and TCRdb's table has in-frame clones only and misses some. The top ten hold less than 35% of the sample, which has some 46,000 clones, around four fifths seen once. Time point described: blood 4 weeks post-SBRT, at nephrectomy. The sample's treatment: 15 Gy SBRT to primary tumor, nephrectomy 4 weeks later. Sequenced here: blood, sampled from a patient whose treatment included radiotherapy and nephrectomy. The receptors originated from a woman between 65 and 79 years old with renal cell carcinoma.

The sample holds one count of this clone. The J gene is TRBJ2-2, the V gene TRBV7-7; possibly TRBD1 or TRBD2 for D (6 bases each). The CDR3 has 15 residues. The V gene lost 1 base and the J gene lost 3 bases, with 9 bases spanning the gap. The germline CDR1 and CDR2 sequences are SSHAT and FNYEAQ (reference sequence). The CDR3 DNA reads as TGTGCCAGCAGCTTAGGGGGGGCACACACCGGGGAGCTGTTTTTT. Translated: CASSLGGAHTGELFF.

J is TRBJ2-5 and V is TRBV2, with D possibly being TRBD2 (5 bases). Per germline, CDR1 SNHLY and CDR2 FYNNEI. CDR3 size: 16 residues. Trimming stripped 8 bases from V and 5 bases from J, with 24 bases between. CDR3 loop: CASRRWVGQNQETQYF. The CDR3 DNA sequence: TGTGCCAGCCGGAGGTGGGTCGGGCAAAATCAGGAGACCCAGTACTTC.

V usage is TRBV7-2 and J usage is TRBJ1-1; 7 nucleotides line up with TRBD1. The CDR3 covers 15 residues. J gave up 1 base and V 4 bases, and 6 bases lay outside the gene matches. Per germline, CDR1 SGHTA and CDR2 FQGNSA. This chain's CDR3 is CASSWGGQTNTEAFF. CDR3 nucleotide sequence: TGTGCCAGCAGCTGGGGGGGACAGACGAACACTGAAGCTTTCTTT.

The V and J genes are TRBV5-4 and TRBJ1-1; D is perhaps TRBD1 (5 bases). Looked up from germline, CDR1 is SGHNT and CDR2 is YYREEE (reference sequence). CDR3 length: 14 residues. Trimming removed 6 bases at V and 4 bases at J, with 16 bases between. The chain's CDR3 is CASIGGKEVTEAFF. The CDR3 DNA reads as TGTGCCAGCATCGGGGGTAAGGAGGTCACTGAAGCTTTCTTT.

The rearrangement uses TRBV27 and TRBJ2-7; D might be TRBD2 (6 bases). The germline V gene has CDR1 MNHEY and CDR2 SMNVEV (reference sequence). The CDR3 covers 16 residues. V was cut by 0 bases and J by 7 bases, with 19 bases left in between. CDR3 in DNA: TGTGCCAGCAGTTTATCGTCCGCCGGCAGGGCGGGGGAGCAGTACTTC. As protein: CASSLSSAGRAGEQYF.

The chain joins TRBV7-2 to TRBJ2-1; tentatively, D is TRBD1 or TRBD2 (5 bases each). The germline V gene has CDR1 SGHTA and CDR2 FQGNSA. This CDR3 spans 13 amino acids. V lost 4 bases and J 8 bases, leaving 12 bases between the germline ends. CDR3 loop: CASSYYMGDEQFF. The CDR3 nucleotides read TGTGCCAGCAGCTACTATATGGGGGATGAGCAGTTCTTC.

The count of this clone is one. CDR3 loop: CASTVGQGLYSNQPQHF. The DNA of the CDR3 is TGTGCCAGTACCGTGGGACAGGGACTATATAGCAATCAGCCCCAGCATTTT. The V call is TRBV19, the J call TRBJ1-5; 9 bases line up with TRBD1. CDR1 is LNHDA and CDR2 is SQIVND in the germline V gene (reference sequence). Trimming took 7 bases from V and 0 from J; bases not matched to a gene: 10. CDR3 length: 17 amino acids.

This clone has a handful of counts. CDR3 coding DNA: TGTGCCAGCAGTGTCGGGAGGGCCGGGAACGAGCAGTACTTC. Its protein is CASSVGRAGNEQYF. The V gene is TRBV6-5, the J gene TRBJ2-7, with TRBD2 matching 8 bases. V was clipped by 5 bases and J by 5 bases; unmatched bases: 8. This CDR3 spans 14 amino acids. Germline loops: CDR1 MNHEY, CDR2 SVGAGI.

The chain carries TRBV4-1 and TRBJ2-2; D is perhaps TRBD1 or TRBD2 (6 bases each). Germline assignment: CDR1 MGHRA and CDR2 YSYEKL. V was pared by 0 bases and J by 9 bases, with 17 bases between. The CDR3 length is 16 residues. Written as DNA, the CDR3 is TGCGCCAGCAGCCAAGATAGGGGGGCCGCCTCCAGGGAGCTGTTTTTT. Residues: CASSQDRGAASRELFF.

This rearrangement joins TRBV7-9 to TRBJ2-1, with 16 positions matching TRBD2. J gave up 4 bases and V 5 bases, and 5 bases lay outside the gene matches. This CDR3 contains 17 residues. Germline V CDR1 and CDR2: SEHNR, FQNEAQ (reference sequence). The CDR3 sequence is CASSPTGLAGGYNEQFF. CDR3 nucleotide sequence: TGTGCCAGCAGCCCGACGGGACTAGCGGGGGGGTACAATGAGCAGTTCTTC.

The gene calls are TRBV19 and TRBJ1-2; D remains ambiguous. Trimming removed 3 bases from V and 4 bases from J, with 15 bases in between. The CDR3 has 15 residues. Looked up from germline, CDR1 is LNHDA and CDR2 is SQIVND (reference sequence). This chain's CDR3 is CASSILTSSGYGYTF. As DNA, the CDR3 is TGTGCCAGTAGTATCCTGACATCTTCGGGCTATGGCTACACCTTC.

This clone is a singleton in its sample. CDR3 nucleotide sequence: TGTGCCAGCAGCCCGGGAATCTTGGAAAAACTGTTTTTT. Its protein product is CASSPGILEKLFF. V and J are TRBV5-4 and TRBJ1-4; D call uncertain. The CDR3 sequence is 13 residues long. V gave up 4 bases and J gave up 8 bases, with 12 bases separating them. The germline V gene has CDR1 SGHNT and CDR2 YYREEE (reference sequence).

The J gene is TRBJ2-2, the V gene TRBV12-5; D remains ambiguous. CDR1 is LGHNT and CDR2 is FRNRAP in the germline V gene. The CDR3 is 14 amino acids. Trimming left V 6 bases short and J 4 bases short, with 12 bases between. CDR3 sequence reads: CASGPMLGTGELFF. CDR3 bases: TGTGCTAGTGGCCCCATGCTGGGCACCGGGGAGCTGTTTTTT.

V is TRBV2 and J is TRBJ2-2; 15 nucleotides align to TRBD2. This CDR3 comprises 18 residues. From germline, CDR1 is SNHLY and CDR2 FYNNEI. The V and J ends lost 5 bases and 4 bases, in that order; junction bases with no gene match: 8. CDR3 in DNA: TGTGCCAGCAGTACCCGGACTAGCGGGGGGGCTAGCACCGGGGAGCTGTTTTTT. It encodes CASSTRTSGGASTGELFF.

This clone was observed a single time. This chain uses TRBV30 with TRBJ1-2, with 11 bases fitting TRBD1. Germline V CDR1 and CDR2: GTSNPN, SVGIG (reference sequence). With V trimmed by 4 bases and J by 4 bases, 8 bases remained unmatched. The CDR3 is 15 residues long. The CDR3 region has the DNA TGTGCCTGGACTATCGGGACAGGGGGGGGCTATGGCTACACCTTC. Translated, it gives CAWTIGTGGGYGYTF.

The sample holds a few counts of this clone. The gene calls are TRBV30 and TRBJ1-1, with TRBD1 as a possible D gene (5 bases). This CDR3 has 12 residues. The V and J ends lost 0 bases and 5 bases respectively, with 7 bases between them. CDR1 and CDR2 from the germline V gene are GTSNPN and SVGIG (reference sequence). The CDR3 loop reads CAWSVQGTEAFF. The CDR3 region has the DNA TGTGCCTGGAGTGTTCAGGGAACTGAAGCTTTCTTT.

V gene TRBV19 combines with J gene TRBJ2-3, with D possibly TRBD1 on 6 matching bases. V lost 8 bases and J lost 0, with 12 bases in between. CDR1 is LNHDA and CDR2 is SQIVND in the germline V gene (reference sequence). This CDR3 comprises 14 residues. This CDR3 reads CASSGTPSTDTQYF. In DNA form, the CDR3 reads TGTGCCAGTTCTGGGACACCTAGCACAGATACGCAGTATTTT.

CDR3 nucleotides: TGTGCCAGCAGCCCCTGGACAGATAGCAATCAGCCCCAGCATTTT. It is translated as CASSPWTDSNQPQHF. The chain couples TRBV6-1 to TRBJ1-5; a possible D gene is TRBD1 (6 bases). With 6 bases removed from V and 0 bases from J, the gap between germline ends came to 12 bases. There are 15 residues in the CDR3. The germline CDR1 and CDR2 sequences are MNHNS and SASEGT.

CDR3 protein: CASSYRGSTEAFF. The CDR3 coding sequence is TGTGCCAGCAGCTACAGGGGTAGCACTGAAGCTTTCTTT. J is TRBJ1-1 and V is TRBV11-2; TRBD1 matches at 7 bases. The CDR3 is 13 amino acids. Germline loops: CDR1 SGHAT, CDR2 FQNNGV. The ends lost 4 bases at V and 4 bases at J; junction bases unmatched: 3.

The chain recombines TRBV14 with TRBJ2-5, with 8 positions matching TRBD2. V gave up 4 bases and J gave up 1 base; unmatched junction bases: 8. Germline-derived CDR1 and CDR2 are SGHDN and FVKESK. This CDR3 contains 16 residues. The CDR3 DNA reads as TGTGCCAGCAGCCGGGGGGATAGCGGGACCCAAGAGACCCAGTACTTC. It codes for CASSRGDSGTQETQYF.

The rearrangement uses TRBV15 and TRBJ1-1; D gene unclear. The length of the CDR3 is 13 residues. CDR1 is LNHNV, CDR2 YYDKDF, per germline (reference sequence). V shed 4 bases and J shed 5 bases, with 11 bases lying between them. The CDR3 region is CATSTRWDTEAFF. The CDR3 DNA sequence: TGTGCCACCAGCACCCGGTGGGATACTGAAGCTTTCTTT.

The chain couples TRBV5-6 to TRBJ2-6; possibly TRBD1 for D (6 bases). CDR3 length: 15 amino acids. Germline lookup yields CDR1 SGHDT and CDR2 YYEEEE. V was pared by 5 bases and J by 3 bases, with 12 bases between. CDR3 sequence: CASSYRGFGANVLTF. The CDR3 DNA sequence: TGTGCCAGCAGTTATAGGGGGTTTGGGGCCAACGTCCTGACTTTC.

The chain combines TRBV7-9 with TRBJ2-7; D is unclear. Germline V lookup: CDR1 SEHNR, CDR2 FQNEAQ (reference sequence). Trimming removed 5 bases at V and 2 bases at J, with 13 bases between. The CDR3 has 14 amino acids. The CDR3 DNA reads TGTGCCAGCAGCCCAGCAGGTTTAACCTACGAGCAGTACTTC. Its protein product is CASSPAGLTYEQYF.

This clone was counted only a few times. This sequence joins TRBV6-5 and TRBJ1-2, with no clear D. This CDR3 is 14 amino acids long. Germline V gene lookup returns CDR1 MNHEY and CDR2 SVGAGI. Between the trimmed V and J ends, which lost 0 bases and 7 bases, there was a span of 12 bases. CDR3 residues: CASSYSIGLGGYTF. CDR3 sequence (DNA): TGTGCCAGCAGTTACTCGATAGGTTTGGGTGGCTACACCTTC.